Presented here are 24 T cell receptor beta chains from one specimen sequenced in a study of shared clonotypes between healthy human individuals. Method: immunoSEQ multiplex PCR; TCRdb's copy keeps in-frame clones and lacks some. The sample records approximately 2,300,000 clones, around 93% being singletons. Sequencing was done on a sample of naive CD4+ T cells from PBMCs. Regarding subset: CD45RA+ positively selected. The receptors shown here come from a young man in good health. Some clones in this sample may be carry-over from other donors' samples.

This chain uses TRBV28 with TRBJ2-2; 10 bases map to TRBD2. This CDR3 contains 15 residues. Germline V gives CDR1 MDHEN, CDR2 SYDVKM. V lost 6 bases to trimming and J lost 5 bases; unmatched junction nucleotides: 6. CDR3 protein: CASRLAGVGTGELFF. CDR3 nucleotide sequence: TGTGCCAGCAGGCTAGCGGGAGTAGGGACCGGGGAGCTGTTTTTT.

The CDR3 DNA reads TGCGCCAGCAGTCGGCAGGGAACTTCCTACGAGCAGTACTTC. Protein sequence: CASSRQGTSYEQYF. The chain carries TRBV5-1 and TRBJ2-7, with D perhaps TRBD1 (5 bases). Germline V gene lookup returns CDR1 SGHRS and CDR2 YFSETQ. This CDR3 is built from 14 residues. Trimming left V 5 bases short and J 1 base short, with 13 bases between.

The CDR3 DNA is TGCAGCGTTGTAGCAGTCGACGGACAGCCCCAGCATTTT. Translating gives CSVVAVDGQPQHF. This sequence joins TRBV29-1 and TRBJ1-5, with D uncertain. Germline V CDR1 and CDR2: SQVTM, ANQGSEA. Trimming took off 4 bases at V and 7 bases at J, with 14 bases between the two ends. The CDR3 is 13 amino acids.

The chain joins TRBV5-1 to TRBJ2-1; 7 nucleotides agree with TRBD2. Per germline, CDR1 SGHRS and CDR2 YFSETQ. The CDR3 runs 13 residues. V shed 5 bases, J shed 8 bases, and the junction held 7 bases outside the gene matches. The CDR3 coding sequence is TGCGCCAGCAGTCCGGGACTACCTTATGAGCAGTTCTTC. Protein sequence: CASSPGLPYEQFF.

This sequence joins TRBV6-6 and TRBJ2-5; 7 nucleotides match TRBD1. With the DNA end fitting TRBJ2-7 better, the J assignment may be wrong. Per the germline V gene, CDR1 is MNHNY and CDR2 is SVGAGI (reference sequence). The CDR3 length is 14 residues. CDR3 DNA sequence: TGTGCCAGCAGTCTCGGGGACAGCTCCTACGAGCAGTACTTC. Protein product: CASSLGDSSYEQYF.

This clone appeared once. The rearrangement uses TRBV9 and TRBJ1-2; a possible D gene is TRBD1 (5 bases). CDR1 is SGDLS, CDR2 YYNGEE, per germline. This CDR3 is built from 14 residues. With 0 bases removed from V and 4 bases from J, the gap between germline ends came to 10 bases. The CDR3 nucleotides read TGTGCCAGCAGCGTAGAACAGGAGGGCTATGGCTACACCTTC. It encodes CASSVEQEGYGYTF.

The chain recombines TRBV7-7 with TRBJ1-2; no firm D call. This CDR3 region has 15 residues. Per germline, CDR1 SSHAT and CDR2 FNYEAQ (reference sequence). V dropped 5 bases and J dropped 4 bases, with 17 bases sitting between them. Written as DNA, the CDR3 is TGTGCCAGCAGCCTAGTTAAGTGGCAGAGCTATGGCTACACCTTC. Protein: CASSLVKWQSYGYTF.

The rearrangement uses TRBV6-6 and TRBJ1-2, with D possibly TRBD1 on 5 matching bases. This CDR3 is 16 amino acids long. CDR1 MNHNY and CDR2 SVGAGI come from the germline V gene (reference sequence). V dropped 6 bases and J dropped 2 bases, with 19 bases sitting between them. Here the CDR3 DNA reads TGTGCCAGCAGAACAGGACCGCTTCTAACGAACTATGGCTACACCTTC. Encoded protein: CASRTGPLLTNYGYTF.

A few counts support this clone. The junction differs from germline at one of its ends, possibly a read error. The rearrangement joins TRBV4-2 to TRBJ2-2, with 7 bases lining up with TRBD1. Germline V CDR1 and CDR2: LGHNA, YNFKEQ. This CDR3 has 14 amino acids. The CDR3 spells CASSKDRAGGELFF. The CDR3 nucleotides read TGTGCCAGCAGCAAAGACAGGGCCGGCGGGGAGCTGTTTTTT.

The chain joins TRBV11-3 to TRBJ2-3; 10 bases match TRBD1. The CDR3 runs 14 residues. The germline V gene has CDR1 SGHNT and CDR2 YENEEA. The junction had 2 bases not matched to a gene; V was cut back by 3 bases and J by 5 bases. The CDR3 DNA reads TGTGCCAGCAGCTTCCGGACAGGGGGAGATACGCAGTATTTT. It translates to CASSFRTGGDTQYF.

The gene calls are TRBV4-3 and TRBJ2-2; tentative D call: TRBD1 (6 bases). Trimming left V 0 bases short and J 5 bases short, with 13 bases between. Germline V lookup: CDR1 LGHNA, CDR2 YSLEER. This CDR3 region has 16 residues. The CDR3 nucleotides are TGCGCCAGCAGCCAAGAACCACAGGGTGGAACCGGGGAGCTGTTTTTT. Protein product: CASSQEPQGGTGELFF.

The chain uses TRBV5-1 and TRBJ2-1, with TRBD2 matching over 11 bases. Germline V gives CDR1 SGHRS, CDR2 YFSETQ. With V trimmed by 0 bases and J by 10 bases, 6 bases remained unmatched. The CDR3 consists of 15 residues. The CDR3 nucleotides read TGCGCCAGCAGCTTGGTGGCTAGCGGGAGGCGGGAGCAGTTCTTC. This translates into CASSLVASGRREQFF.

The gene calls are TRBV2 and TRBJ2-1; 11 nucleotides line up with TRBD2. The ends lost 8 bases at V and 4 bases at J; junction bases unmatched: 4. CDR3 length: 14 residues. CDR1 and CDR2 (germline): SNHLY, FYNNEI. As DNA, the CDR3 is TGTGCCAGCGATAGCGGGAGGGGGTACAATGAGCAGTTCTTC. It codes for CASDSGRGYNEQFF.

Regarding this clone: The same CDR3 also results from other DNA sequences found in this sample. The V call is TRBV28, the J call TRBJ2-1, with a tentative D call TRBD2 (5 bases). The CDR3 is made up of 13 amino acids. Germline CDR1 and CDR2: MDHEN and SYDVKM. V was clipped by 3 bases and J by 6 bases, with 9 bases between them. DNA for the CDR3: TGTGCCAGCAGTTTGCCTAGCCCCAATGAGCAGTTCTTC. Amino acid sequence: CASSLPSPNEQFF.

This rearrangement joins TRBV6-1 to TRBJ2-5; D unresolved. The CDR3 has 13 amino acids. Trimming removed 2 bases from V and 2 bases from J, with 6 bases in between. CDR1 is MNHNS, CDR2 SASEGT, per germline. CDR3 nucleotides: TGTGCCAGCAGTGAACCATTGCAAGAGACCCAGTACTTC. As protein: CASSEPLQETQYF.

CDR3 amino acids: CASRLQGGAGELFF. CDR3 sequence (DNA): TGTGCCAGCAGACTGCAGGGGGGGGCCGGGGAGCTGTTTTTT. J is TRBJ2-2 and V is TRBV11-3; D assignment may be TRBD1 or TRBD2 (7 bases each). The CDR3 is 14 residues long. V gave up 6 bases and J gave up 6 bases, with 14 bases separating them. Germline values: CDR1 SGHNT, CDR2 YENEEA.

The chain employs TRBV28 and TRBJ1-3; D is unresolved. The CDR3 runs 15 residues. Germline V lookup: CDR1 MDHEN, CDR2 SYDVKM. The V gene lost 5 bases and the J gene lost 0 bases, with 11 bases spanning the gap. In nucleotides, the CDR3 is TGTGCCAGCAGTCCCCAACTTGACTCTGGAAACACCATATATTTT. This codes for CASSPQLDSGNTIYF. The whole variable domain, remainder taken from reference TRBV28 and TRBJ1-3, is DVKVTQSSRYLVKRTGEKVFLECVQDMDHENMFWYRQDPGLGLRLIYFSYDVKMKEKGDIPEGYSVSREKKERFSLILESASTNQTSMYLCASSPQLDSGNTIYFGEGSWLTVV.

As regards this clone: This same CDR3 is encoded by further DNA sequences in the sample. The chain has TRBV10-3 and TRBJ1-1; D gene unclear. Germline loops: CDR1 ENHRY, CDR2 SYGVKD. Trimming left V 4 bases short and J 1 base short, with 7 bases between. The CDR3 has 13 amino acids. The CDR3 reads CAISGPGNTEAFF. The DNA for the CDR3 is TGTGCCATCAGTGGGCCTGGGAACACTGAAGCTTTCTTT.

Concerning this clone itself: The identical CDR3 is also encoded by other nucleotide sequences in the sample. The chain carries TRBV4-3 and TRBJ2-3; D gene ambiguous. The V end lost 0 bases, the J end lost 3 bases, and 7 bases lay between the germline ends. There are 14 residues in the CDR3. Germline values: CDR1 LGHNA, CDR2 YSLEER. The CDR3 loop is CASSQDVGTDTQYF. The DNA of the CDR3 is TGCGCCAGCAGCCAAGATGTGGGAACAGATACGCAGTATTTT.

The J gene is TRBJ2-3, the V gene TRBV29-1, with a weak D call TRBD2 (6 bases). Germline V gene data show CDR1 as SQVTM and CDR2 as ANQGSEA. Deletions cut 3 bases from V and 2 bases from J, with 9 bases between. The CDR3 contains 13 residues. The CDR3 protein is CSVDLAPTDTQYF. CDR3 nucleotides: TGCAGCGTTGACCTAGCGCCCACAGATACGCAGTATTTT.

The genes are TRBV27 and TRBJ2-7; no clear D. V was cut by 5 bases and J by 1 base, with 9 bases left in between. The CDR3 contains 13 residues. The V gene's germline CDR1 is MNHEY and CDR2 SMNVEV (reference sequence). The DNA of the CDR3 is TGTGCCAGCAGTCCTCGTCCATCCTACGAGCAGTACTTC. Its translation: CASSPRPSYEQYF.

The CDR3 reads CASSQTLIPGHNYEQYF. Here the CDR3 DNA reads TGTGCCAGCAGCCAAACGTTAATTCCGGGACACAACTACGAGCAGTACTTC. The V and J genes are TRBV14 and TRBJ2-7; D may be TRBD1 (6 bases). V gave up 2 bases and J gave up 3 bases, with 20 bases separating them. Germline V gene sequence: CDR1 SGHDN, CDR2 FVKESK. This CDR3 has 17 amino acids.

The V call is TRBV18, the J call TRBJ2-3; a weak D match, TRBD2 (6 bases). V was pared by 1 base and J by 8 bases, with 16 bases between. CDR1 is KGHSH, CDR2 LQKENI, per germline. The CDR3 is 15 amino acids. As DNA, the CDR3 is TGTGCCAGCTCACCACAAGGAGGGCTACACAGTACGCAGTATTTT. Protein: CASSPQGGLHSTQYF.

The V call is TRBV28, the J call TRBJ2-7; maybe TRBD1 (6 bases). Trimming cost V 11 bases and J 7 bases, with 18 bases left between them. The CDR3 is made up of 12 amino acids. Germline CDR1 is MDHEN and CDR2 is SYDVKM. Here the CDR3 DNA reads TGTGCCTCCCAGAGGGGGTGGGGGGAGCAGTACTTC. It encodes CASQRGWGEQYF.